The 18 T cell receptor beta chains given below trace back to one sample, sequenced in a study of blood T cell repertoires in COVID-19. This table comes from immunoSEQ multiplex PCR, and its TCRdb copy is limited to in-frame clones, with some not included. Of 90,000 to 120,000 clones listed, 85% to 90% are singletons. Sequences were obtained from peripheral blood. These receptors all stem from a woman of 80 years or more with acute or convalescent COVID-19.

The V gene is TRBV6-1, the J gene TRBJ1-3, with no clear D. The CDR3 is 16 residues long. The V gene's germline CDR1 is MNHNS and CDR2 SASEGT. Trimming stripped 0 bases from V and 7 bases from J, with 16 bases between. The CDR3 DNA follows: TGTGCCAGCAGTGAAGCTGCGGGCCAGCGGGTGAACACCATATATTTT. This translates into CASSEAAGQRVNTIYF.

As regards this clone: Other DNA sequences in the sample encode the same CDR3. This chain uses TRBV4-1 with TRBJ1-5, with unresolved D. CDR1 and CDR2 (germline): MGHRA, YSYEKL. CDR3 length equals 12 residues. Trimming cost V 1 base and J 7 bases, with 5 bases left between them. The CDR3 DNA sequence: TGCGCCAGCAGCCAAGGCGCGCAGCCCCAGCATTTT. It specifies CASSQGAQPQHF.

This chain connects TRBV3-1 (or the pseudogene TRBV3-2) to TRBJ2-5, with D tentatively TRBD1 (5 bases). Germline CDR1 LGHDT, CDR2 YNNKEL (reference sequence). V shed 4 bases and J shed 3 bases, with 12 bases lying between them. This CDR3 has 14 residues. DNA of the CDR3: TGTGCCAGCAGCCCTCTTGGGGCGGAAGAGACCCAGTACTTC. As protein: CASSPLGAEETQYF.

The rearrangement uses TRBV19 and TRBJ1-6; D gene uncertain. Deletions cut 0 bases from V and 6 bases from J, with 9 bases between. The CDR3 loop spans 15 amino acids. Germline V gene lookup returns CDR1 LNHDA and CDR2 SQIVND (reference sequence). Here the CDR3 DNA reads TGTGCCAGTAGTATAGATGGGCAGAGTAATTCACCCCTCCACTTT. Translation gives CASSIDGQSNSPLHF.

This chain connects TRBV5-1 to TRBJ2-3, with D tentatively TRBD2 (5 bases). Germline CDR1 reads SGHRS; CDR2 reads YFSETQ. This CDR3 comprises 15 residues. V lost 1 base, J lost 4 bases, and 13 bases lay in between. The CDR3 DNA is TGCGCCAGCAGCTTGTATTCGGGGTTGTCAGATACGCAGTATTTT. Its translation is CASSLYSGLSDTQYF.

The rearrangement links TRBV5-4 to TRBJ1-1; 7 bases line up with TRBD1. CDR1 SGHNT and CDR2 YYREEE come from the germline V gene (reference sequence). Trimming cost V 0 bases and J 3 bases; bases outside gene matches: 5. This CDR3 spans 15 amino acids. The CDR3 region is CASSLGQGGHTEAFF. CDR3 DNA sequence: TGTGCCAGCAGCTTGGGTCAGGGGGGTCACACTGAAGCTTTCTTT.

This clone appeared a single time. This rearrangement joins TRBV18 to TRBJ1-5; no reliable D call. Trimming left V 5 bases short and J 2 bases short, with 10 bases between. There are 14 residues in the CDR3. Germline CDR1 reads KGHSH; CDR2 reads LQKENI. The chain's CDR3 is CASSVVYGNQPQHF. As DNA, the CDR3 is TGTGCCAGCTCAGTAGTCTATGGCAATCAGCCCCAGCATTTT.

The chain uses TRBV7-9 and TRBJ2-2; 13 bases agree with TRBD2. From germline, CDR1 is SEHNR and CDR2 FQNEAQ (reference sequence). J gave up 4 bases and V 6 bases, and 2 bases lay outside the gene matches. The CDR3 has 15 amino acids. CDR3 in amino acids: CASSGLAGATGELFF. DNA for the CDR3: TGTGCCAGCAGTGGACTAGCGGGGGCCACCGGGGAGCTGTTTTTT.

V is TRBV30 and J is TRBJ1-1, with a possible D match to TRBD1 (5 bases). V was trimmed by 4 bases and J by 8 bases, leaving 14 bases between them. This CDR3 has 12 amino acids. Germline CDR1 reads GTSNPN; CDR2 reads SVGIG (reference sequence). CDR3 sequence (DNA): TGTGCCTGGACCAACAATGGGGGGGAAGCTTTCTTT. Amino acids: CAWTNNGGEAFF.

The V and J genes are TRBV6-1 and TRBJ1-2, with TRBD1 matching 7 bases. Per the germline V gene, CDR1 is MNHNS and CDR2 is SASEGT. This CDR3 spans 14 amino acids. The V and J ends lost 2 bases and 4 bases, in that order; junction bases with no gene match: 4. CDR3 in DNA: TGTGCCAGCAGTGAAAGACAGGGATCCTATGGCTACACCTTC. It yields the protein CASSERQGSYGYTF.

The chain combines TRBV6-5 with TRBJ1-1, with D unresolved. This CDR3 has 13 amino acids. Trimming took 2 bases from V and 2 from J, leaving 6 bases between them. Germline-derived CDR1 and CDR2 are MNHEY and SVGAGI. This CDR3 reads CASSYMRNTEAFF. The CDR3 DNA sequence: TGTGCCAGCAGTTACATGCGAAACACTGAAGCTTTCTTT.

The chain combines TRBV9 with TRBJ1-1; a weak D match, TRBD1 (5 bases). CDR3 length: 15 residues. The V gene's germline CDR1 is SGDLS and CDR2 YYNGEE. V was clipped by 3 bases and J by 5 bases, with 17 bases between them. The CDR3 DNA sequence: TGTGCCAGCAGCGGACCTCAGGGTGGTGGGACTGAAGCTTTCTTT. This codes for CASSGPQGGGTEAFF. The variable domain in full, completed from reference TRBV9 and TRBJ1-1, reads DSGVTQTPKHLITATGQRVTLRCSPRSGDLSVYWYQQSLDQGLQFLIQYYNGEERAKGNILERFSAQQFPDLHSELNLSSLELGDSALYFCASSGPQGGGTEAFFGQGTRLTVV.

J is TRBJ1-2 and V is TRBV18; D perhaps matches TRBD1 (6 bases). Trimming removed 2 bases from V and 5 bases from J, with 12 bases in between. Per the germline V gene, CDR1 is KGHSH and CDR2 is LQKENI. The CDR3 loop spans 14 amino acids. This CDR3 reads CASSPSQGFYGYTF. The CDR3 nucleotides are TGTGCCAGCTCACCAAGCCAGGGGTTTTATGGCTACACCTTC. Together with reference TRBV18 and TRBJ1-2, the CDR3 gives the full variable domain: NAGVMQNPRHLVRRRGQEARLRCSPMKGHSHVYWYRQLPEEGLKFMVYLQKENIIDESGMPKERFSAEFPKEGPSILRIQQVVRGDSAAYFCASSPSQGFYGYTFGSGTRLTVV.

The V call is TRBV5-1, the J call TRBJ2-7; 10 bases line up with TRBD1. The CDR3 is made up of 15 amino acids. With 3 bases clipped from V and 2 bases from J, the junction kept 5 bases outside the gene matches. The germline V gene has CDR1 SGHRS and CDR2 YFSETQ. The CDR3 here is CASSYEGQGAYEQYF. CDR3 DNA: TGCGCCAGCAGCTACGAAGGACAGGGGGCCTACGAGCAGTACTTC.

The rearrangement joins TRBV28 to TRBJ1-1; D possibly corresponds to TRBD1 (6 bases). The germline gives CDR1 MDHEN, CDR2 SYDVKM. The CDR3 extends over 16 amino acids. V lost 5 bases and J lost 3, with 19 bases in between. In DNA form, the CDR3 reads TGTGCCAGCAGTCCAAGGGGCTGGGGGCACTACACTGAAGCTTTCTTT. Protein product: CASSPRGWGHYTEAFF.

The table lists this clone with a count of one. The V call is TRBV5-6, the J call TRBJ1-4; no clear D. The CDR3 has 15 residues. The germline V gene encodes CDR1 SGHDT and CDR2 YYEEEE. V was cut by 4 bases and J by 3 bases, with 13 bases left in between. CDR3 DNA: TGTGCCAGCAGCCGCCGGTTGTGGTCTAATGAAAAACTGTTTTTT. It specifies CASSRRLWSNEKLFF.

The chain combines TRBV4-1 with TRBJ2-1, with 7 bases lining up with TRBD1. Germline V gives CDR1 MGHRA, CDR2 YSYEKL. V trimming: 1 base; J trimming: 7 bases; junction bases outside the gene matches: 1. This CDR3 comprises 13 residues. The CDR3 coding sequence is TGCGCCAGCAGCCAAGTACAGGGGAATGAGCAGTTCTTC. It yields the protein CASSQVQGNEQFF.

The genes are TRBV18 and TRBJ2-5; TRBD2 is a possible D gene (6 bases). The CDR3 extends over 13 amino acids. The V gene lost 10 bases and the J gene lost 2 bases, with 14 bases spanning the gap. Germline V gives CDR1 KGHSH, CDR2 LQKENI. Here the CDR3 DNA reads TGTGCCACCGGCGGGACTGATCAAGAGACCCAGTACTTC. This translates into CATGGTDQETQYF.